This T cell receptor beta chain came from a study of blood T cell repertoires in COVID-19. V was cut by 1 base and J by 6 bases, with 13 bases left in between. The CDR3 contains 14 residues. Germline-derived CDR1 and CDR2 are SGHAT and FQNNGV. Method: immunoSEQ multiplex PCR; TCRdb's copy keeps in-frame clones and lacks some. The data hold some 490,000 clones, with 80% to 90% observed a single time. This TCR was recovered from a human donor in a cohort sampled during active COVID-19. The V call is TRBV11-2, the J call TRBJ2-7, with D maybe TRBD1 (5 bases). The sample was peripheral blood. CDR3 in amino acids: CASSLGLGLGEQYF. The CDR3 DNA reads as TGTGCCAGCAGCTTAGGTCTGGGGCTGGGCGAGCAGTACTTC.